Shown below are 11 T cell receptor beta chains from a single sample sequenced in a study of shared clonotypes between healthy human individuals. Method: immunoSEQ multiplex PCR; TCRdb's copy keeps in-frame clones and lacks some. Among 90,000 to 150,000 clones, approximately 70% were seen once, and the ten largest hold about a quarter. The sequencing input was memory CD8+ T cells sorted from blood. As for subset: CD45RO+ cells pooled with CCR7-negative TemRA cells. These receptors were obtained from a woman aged 25 to 39 in good health.

Only a few counts were recorded for this clone. The chain recombines TRBV5-1 with TRBJ1-2, with 7 nucleotides matching TRBD1. Trimming at V came to 2 bases and at J to 4 bases, leaving 8 bases not matched to a gene. There are 15 residues in the CDR3. Germline-derived CDR1 and CDR2 are SGHRS and YFSETQ. The chain's CDR3 is CASSLLRDSLYGYTF. CDR3 coding DNA: TGCGCCAGCAGCTTACTCCGGGACAGCCTCTATGGCTACACCTTC.

The genes are TRBV10-3 and TRBJ2-3; 9 bases agree with TRBD1. V gave up 4 bases and J gave up 1 base; unmatched junction bases: 0. Per the germline V gene, CDR1 is ENHRY and CDR2 is SYGVKD. This CDR3 comprises 14 residues. The CDR3 sequence: CAISGDRGTDTQYF. DNA of the CDR3: TGTGCCATCAGTGGGGACAGGGGCACAGATACGCAGTATTTT.

The V call is TRBV13, the J call TRBJ1-2, with D unclear. V was cut by 2 bases and J by 4 bases, with 14 bases left in between. This CDR3 is built from 15 residues. Germline CDR1 reads PRHDT; CDR2 reads FYEKMQ (reference sequence). CDR3 sequence (DNA): TGTGCCAGCAGCTTACGTGGAGGCACCCTCTATGGCTACACCTTC. Its protein is CASSLRGGTLYGYTF.

The CDR3 region has the DNA TGTGCCAGCAGTGAAGTAGGACTAGCGGGAGGAGATGAGACCCAGTACTTC. Amino acids: CASSEVGLAGGDETQYF. J is TRBJ2-5 and V is TRBV2, with 14 bases lining up with TRBD2. V was clipped by 1 base and J by 5 bases; unmatched bases: 6. Per germline, CDR1 SNHLY and CDR2 FYNNEI. This CDR3 is built from 17 residues.

This clone was picked up one time. The CDR3 sequence is CASSQSGHVGGIPTDTQYF. CDR3 bases: TGCGCCAGCAGCCAGTCCGGACATGTTGGGGGAATCCCCACAGATACGCAGTATTTT. This chain joins TRBV4-1 and TRBJ2-3; either TRBD1 or TRBD2 may supply D (5 bases each). V lost 3 bases and J lost 2, with 24 bases in between. Per the germline V gene, CDR1 is MGHRA and CDR2 is YSYEKL. This CDR3 is 19 amino acids long.

The rearrangement links TRBV27 to TRBJ2-6; 7 bases align to TRBD2. V was pared by 6 bases and J by 0 bases, with 5 bases of the junction left unmatched. Germline V lookup: CDR1 MNHEY, CDR2 SMNVEV (reference sequence). The CDR3 has 16 residues. CDR3: CASRLLAVSGANVLTF. DNA for the CDR3: TGTGCCAGCAGACTGCTAGCGGTCTCTGGGGCCAACGTCCTGACTTTC.

The V gene is TRBV12-5, the J gene TRBJ1-1; D gene uncertain. This CDR3 is 12 amino acids long. Trimming shortened V by 3 bases and J by 7 bases, and 9 bases separated the two germline ends. Looked up from germline, CDR1 is LGHNT and CDR2 is FRNRAP. The CDR3 DNA follows: TGTGCTAGTGGTTTCGGGCCCCGTGAAGCTTTCTTT. Residues: CASGFGPREAFF.

The CDR3 DNA reads as TGTGCCAGCAGTCCCGGGGCAGGGGGCCGACAGCCCCAGCATTTT. Its protein product is CASSPGAGGRQPQHF. The V call is TRBV27, the J call TRBJ1-5; 8 bases are shared with TRBD1. Germline V gene sequence: CDR1 MNHEY, CDR2 SMNVEV (reference sequence). Trimming cost V 5 bases and J 7 bases; bases outside gene matches: 10. This CDR3 contains 15 residues.

The chain is built from TRBV28 and TRBJ1-1; the D is unclear. Trimming stripped 6 bases from V and 10 bases from J, with 27 bases between. The CDR3 spans 16 residues. Germline V gene data show CDR1 as MDHEN and CDR2 as SYDVKM. CDR3 nucleotide sequence: TGTGCCAGCAGCCTGCCTTTTGCCGAGAAGGACCGGAGAGCTTTCTTT. Its protein product is CASSLPFAEKDRRAFF. The whole variable domain, remainder taken from reference TRBV28 and TRBJ1-1, is DVKVTQSSRYLVKRTGEKVFLECVQDMDHENMFWYRQDPGLGLRLIYFSYDVKMKEKGDIPEGYSVSREKKERFSLILESASTNQTSMYLCASSLPFAEKDRRAFFGQGTRLTVV.

This clone has just a few counts. J is TRBJ1-5 and V is TRBV7-3; maybe TRBD1 (6 bases). Germline CDR1 and CDR2: SGHTA and FQGTGA. V gave up 1 base and J gave up 1 base, with 29 bases separating them. The CDR3 runs to 22 residues. The CDR3, as DNA: TGTGCCAGCAGCTTAATGGGCGTCGGGGGGACATTACGGGTTCCGAGCAATCAGCCCCAGCATTTT. It codes for CASSLMGVGGTLRVPSNQPQHF. Filled out from reference TRBV7-3 and TRBJ1-5, the complete variable domain reads GAGVSQTPSNKVTEKGKYVELRCDPISGHTALYWYRQSLGQGPEFLIYFQGTGAADDSGLPNDRFFAVRPEGSVSTLKIQRTERGDSAVYLCASSLMGVGGTLRVPSNQPQHFGDGTRLSIL.

The CDR3 protein is CASSFNGLAVEQYF. The DNA for the CDR3 is TGCGCCAGCAGCTTCAACGGACTAGCGGTCGAGCAGTACTTC. The chain couples TRBV5-1 to TRBJ2-7, with TRBD2 identical over 10 bases. With V trimmed by 2 bases and J by 6 bases, 5 bases remained unmatched. From germline, CDR1 is SGHRS and CDR2 YFSETQ. This CDR3 region has 14 residues.